This T cell receptor beta chain was identified in a study of T cell repertoires in cytomegalovirus infection. Whole-study findings and limits: Ex vivo, HLA-C-restricted CMV-specific TCR beta clonotypes prevailed over the rest of the response.

This clonotype was observed at least ten times. Antigen: not known. Each CDR3 protein is one row after TCRdb ran MiXCR on the reads. The profile shows about 830,000 distinct CDR3 sequences, about 30% of them singletons. This specimen consisted of cultured CD8+ T cells from PBMCs, obtained from culture after CMV antigen stimulation. The receptor's source is a human donor in good health (CMV status not recorded). Some clones in this sample may be carry-over from other donors' samples.

The CDR3 region is CASSPLRLAGAVQNIQYF. CDR3 in DNA: TGTGCCAGCAGCCCCTTGAGACTAGCGGGGGCAGTACAAAACATTCAGTACTTC. This chain links TRBV7-6 with TRBJ2-4, with 12 bases lining up with TRBD2. The CDR3 extends over 18 amino acids. J was trimmed by 5 bases and V by 5 bases; bases with no gene match: 13. The germline gives CDR1 SGHVS, CDR2 FNYEAQ.